The 25 T cell receptor beta chains in this list originate from one sample, sequenced in a study of Ad26.COV2.S vaccination and SARS-CoV-2 variants (dated by TCRdb to the early 2020s). The method was the immunoSEQ multiplex PCR assay. This is the immuneACCESS table as TCRdb keeps it, with only in-frame sequences that have V and J called. A part of the clones is gone; compared with another copy, unresolved V genes explain less than half, and the rest is unexplained. The sample profile shows about 680,000 clones; 89% of them were found once. Approximately 1.5% of the sample is held by the ten biggest clonotypes. The sample's treatment or condition label, decoded: approximately 18 received Ad26.COV2.S at low or high dose, single or two shots; several received placebo; per-sample allocation not given. For vaccine and placebo recipients, the sequenced repertoires came from samples collected on day 63 after the first injection.

This specimen was peripheral blood, taken in a trial of Ad26.COV2.S vaccine versus placebo. These receptors were obtained from a person aged 18-60 years who received the Ad26.COV2.S COVID-19 vaccine or a placebo.

In the case of this clone: Other DNA sequences from this sample encode an identical CDR3 as well. The chain employs TRBV5-1 and TRBJ2-7, with a weak D call TRBD2 (6 bases). Germline V lookup: CDR1 SGHRS, CDR2 YFSETQ. Trimming removed 0 bases from V and 5 bases from J, with 6 bases in between. CDR3 length: 12 amino acids. The CDR3 is CASSLGGDEQYF. The CDR3, as DNA: TGCGCCAGCAGCTTGGGCGGGGACGAGCAGTACTTC. Looking up the rest from reference TRBV5-1 and TRBJ2-7 gives the full variable domain: KAGVTQTPRYLIKTRGQQVTLSCSPISGHRSVSWYQQTPGQGLQFLFEYFSETQRNKGNFPGRFSGRQFSNSRSEMNVSTLELGDSALYLCASSLGGDEQYFGPGTRLTVT.

Here the CDR3 DNA reads TGTGCCAGCAGTTCTCCGGCTTTAAGCACAGATACGCAGTATTTT. Its protein product is CASSSPALSTDTQYF. The chain employs TRBV6-2 or TRBV6-3 and TRBJ2-3; no reliable D call. CDR1 is MNHEY and CDR2 is SVGEGT in the germline V gene. This CDR3 has 15 amino acids. V lost 4 bases and J lost 0, with 11 bases in between.

This sequence joins TRBV5-4 and TRBJ2-2; D gene uncertain. CDR3 size: 14 residues. Germline assignment: CDR1 SGHNT and CDR2 YYREEE (reference sequence). Trimming took off 0 bases at V and 2 bases at J, with 5 bases between the two ends. This CDR3 reads CASSLEINTGELFF. The CDR3 DNA follows: TGTGCCAGCAGCTTGGAGATTAACACCGGGGAGCTGTTTTTT.

With regard to this clone: This same CDR3 is encoded by further DNA sequences in the sample. The chain combines TRBV7-9 with TRBJ2-7, with D hard to call. V was pared by 0 bases and J by 5 bases, with 8 bases between. The CDR3 extends over 13 amino acids. The germline CDR1 and CDR2 sequences are SEHNR and FQNEAQ (reference sequence). CDR3 DNA: TGTGCCAGCAGCTTAGCGGGTGGTAACGAGCAGTACTTC. Translating it yields CASSLAGGNEQYF.

CDR3 DNA sequence: TGTGCCAGCAGTGAAATGGTTCCTAGCGGGGGGAGAGAGCAGTACTTC. It encodes CASSEMVPSGGREQYF. The chain joins TRBV2 to TRBJ2-7; TRBD2 matches at 11 bases. CDR3 length: 16 residues. In germline, CDR1 is SNHLY, CDR2 FYNNEI. The J segment lost 7 bases and the V segment lost 2 bases, leaving 10 bases of the junction unmatched.

The chain couples TRBV7-2 to TRBJ1-2, with TRBD1 matching over 9 bases. The CDR3 consists of 14 residues. Looked up from germline, CDR1 is SGHTA and CDR2 is FQGNSA. V dropped 1 base and J dropped 6; count of bases not matched to a gene: 3. The CDR3 region is CASSLVGTGNGYTF. In nucleotides, the CDR3 is TGTGCCAGCAGCTTAGTTGGGACAGGGAATGGCTACACCTTC.

CDR3 DNA: TGCGCCAGCCGCTACCGGGACACTAACACTGAAGCTTTCTTT. It translates to CASRYRDTNTEAFF. The J gene is TRBJ1-1, the V gene TRBV4-3; tentative D call: TRBD1 (6 bases). Trimming took off 8 bases at V and 2 bases at J, with 15 bases between the two ends. Per germline, CDR1 LGHNA and CDR2 YSLEER. The CDR3 length is 14 residues.

In nucleotides, the CDR3 is TGTGCCAGCTCACCATATAGGCGAGATACGCAGTATTTT. Its translation: CASSPYRRDTQYF. V is TRBV18 and J is TRBJ2-3, with D hard to call. CDR1 is KGHSH and CDR2 is LQKENI in the germline V gene. Trimming took off 2 bases at V and 5 bases at J, with 8 bases between the two ends. The CDR3 length is 13 residues.

The chain has TRBV13 and TRBJ2-7, with 9 bases identical to TRBD1. CDR3 length: 18 amino acids. J lost 3 bases, V lost 6 bases, and 18 bases had no gene match. Per germline, CDR1 PRHDT and CDR2 FYEKMQ (reference sequence). The CDR3 coding sequence is TGTGCCAGCAGTCCATCCCGGGACAGGGACCCATATAGCTACGAGCAGTACTTC. This translates into CASSPSRDRDPYSYEQYF.

This clone was seen just once. J is TRBJ2-1 and V is TRBV29-1, with TRBD2 matching over 11 bases. The CDR3 consists of 14 residues. J lost 3 bases, V lost 7 bases, and 5 bases had no gene match. In germline, CDR1 is SQVTM, CDR2 ANQGSEA. CDR3 amino acids: CSALLAGGYNEQFF. The CDR3 DNA is TGCAGCGCCCTTCTAGCGGGAGGCTACAATGAGCAGTTCTTC.

J is TRBJ1-3 and V is TRBV30; no reliable D call. Trimming left V 6 bases short and J 0 bases short, with 12 bases between. The length of the CDR3 is 14 residues. CDR1 is GTSNPN, CDR2 SVGIG, per germline (reference sequence). In DNA form, the CDR3 reads TGTGCCTGCCTCAAGGGAGTCTCTGGAAACACCATATATTTT. Residues: CACLKGVSGNTIYF.

V is TRBV6-2 or TRBV6-3 and J is TRBJ1-5, with 7 bases matching TRBD1. The CDR3 has 16 residues. The V and J ends lost 6 bases and 0 bases, in that order; junction bases with no gene match: 8. Germline values: CDR1 MNHEY, CDR2 SVGEGT. The CDR3 sequence: CASSLRGFYSNQPQHF. The CDR3 region has the DNA TGTGCCAGCAGCCTCAGGGGGTTCTATAGCAATCAGCCCCAGCATTTT.

This clone was recorded once. The V and J genes are TRBV5-1 and TRBJ2-7; unclear D gene. The CDR3 runs to 10 residues. V was trimmed by 4 bases and J by 6 bases, leaving 5 bases between them. The V gene's germline CDR1 is SGHRS and CDR2 YFSETQ. The CDR3 loop reads CASSPSEQYF. The CDR3, as DNA: TGCGCCAGCAGCCCCAGCGAGCAGTACTTC.

The V call is TRBV19, the J call TRBJ2-5; D is perhaps TRBD2 (6 bases). Trimming removed 3 bases from V and 5 bases from J, with 16 bases in between. The CDR3 is 15 amino acids. CDR1 and CDR2 (germline): LNHDA, SQIVND (reference sequence). The CDR3 sequence is CASSISGSSRETQYF. The CDR3 DNA reads TGTGCCAGTAGTATCAGCGGGTCTTCAAGGGAGACCCAGTACTTC.

The CDR3: CASSRDSDTGELFF. The DNA for the CDR3 is TGCGCCAGCAGCAGGGACAGCGACACCGGGGAGCTGTTTTTT. V usage is TRBV10-1 and J usage is TRBJ2-2; 7 positions match TRBD1. Germline V gives CDR1 WNHNN, CDR2 SYGVQD (reference sequence). This CDR3 contains 14 residues. V trimming: 6 bases; J trimming: 3 bases; junction bases outside the gene matches: 4.

This rearrangement joins TRBV7-9 to TRBJ1-4, with TRBD1 matching over 9 bases. The CDR3 contains 14 residues. Looked up from germline, CDR1 is SEHNR and CDR2 is FQNEAQ (reference sequence). V lost 5 bases to trimming and J lost 8 bases; unmatched junction nucleotides: 6. In nucleotides, the CDR3 is TGTGCCAGCAGCCTTGGGACAGGGAACGAAAAACTGTTTTTT. It codes for CASSLGTGNEKLFF.

The rearrangement joins TRBV24-1 to TRBJ2-1; 9 bases match TRBD2. CDR1 and CDR2 (germline): KGHDR, SFDVKD. The J segment lost 0 bases and the V segment lost 5 bases, leaving 4 bases of the junction unmatched. The CDR3 is 16 amino acids. In DNA, the CDR3 is TGTGCCACCAGTGGAGTAGCGGGAGTCTCCTACAATGAGCAGTTCTTC. It is translated as CATSGVAGVSYNEQFF.

The V and J genes are TRBV2 and TRBJ1-5; 9 positions agree with TRBD1. After removal of 6 bases from V and 6 bases from J, the junction contained 18 bases not matched to a gene. CDR1 and CDR2 (germline): SNHLY, FYNNEI. This CDR3 is built from 18 residues. The CDR3 region has the DNA TGTGCCAGCAGCACAAACCCCTCCGGGACAGGGAGTGTTCAGCCCCAGCATTTT. It codes for CASSTNPSGTGSVQPQHF.

The chain couples TRBV24-1 to TRBJ2-5; TRBD2 is a possible D gene (5 bases). Trimming stripped 4 bases from V and 3 bases from J, with 17 bases between. The CDR3 spans 16 residues. Germline CDR1 and CDR2: KGHDR and SFDVKD. The CDR3 DNA sequence: TGTGCCACCAGTGAACCCGGTAGCGAGCACGAAGAGACCCAGTACTTC. Translated: CATSEPGSEHEETQYF.

The rearrangement links TRBV11-2 to TRBJ1-1; no definite D call. The CDR3 contains 13 residues. The V end lost 0 bases, the J end lost 8 bases, and 10 bases lay between the germline ends. From germline, CDR1 is SGHAT and CDR2 FQNNGV. CDR3 residues: CASSLDLKPEAFF. CDR3 in DNA: TGTGCCAGCAGCTTAGATTTGAAGCCCGAAGCTTTCTTT.

This chain links TRBV5-1 with TRBJ1-1; D is possibly TRBD1 (6 bases). V was pared by 4 bases and J by 2 bases, with 15 bases between. The germline CDR1 and CDR2 sequences are SGHRS and YFSETQ. CDR3 length: 15 amino acids. The CDR3 region is CASSPTGNKNTEAFF. Here the CDR3 DNA reads TGCGCCAGCAGCCCTACAGGGAACAAAAACACTGAAGCTTTCTTT.

This clone has just one count. CDR3 coding DNA: TGTGCCAGCAGCTTGCGGTCGAATGGGGAGACCCAGTACTTC. Translation gives CASSLRSNGETQYF. The J gene is TRBJ2-5, the V gene TRBV5-4, with no clear D. Germline V gives CDR1 SGHNT, CDR2 YYREEE (reference sequence). The ends were cut back, 1 base at V and 5 bases at J, with 12 bases in the middle. This CDR3 region has 14 residues.

The chain joins TRBV18 to TRBJ2-5, with D tentatively TRBD1 (6 bases). This CDR3 comprises 17 residues. From germline, CDR1 is KGHSH and CDR2 LQKENI. The ends were cut back, 0 bases at V and 5 bases at J, with 19 bases in the middle. Here the CDR3 reads CASSPPYRAAPEETQYF. For the CDR3, the DNA is TGTGCCAGCTCACCACCTTACAGGGCCGCCCCGGAGGAGACCCAGTACTTC.

V gene TRBV6-5 combines with J gene TRBJ2-7; tentatively, D is TRBD1 (5 bases). CDR3 length: 15 amino acids. Germline V gene lookup returns CDR1 MNHEY and CDR2 SVGAGI. V dropped 3 bases and J dropped 2 bases, with 14 bases sitting between them. CDR3 loop: CASSYQGIGTYEQYF. The CDR3 DNA is TGTGCCAGCAGTTATCAGGGTATTGGAACCTACGAGCAGTACTTC.

The chain combines TRBV19 with TRBJ2-7; D possibly corresponds to TRBD2 (6 bases). The CDR3 is made up of 12 amino acids. Germline CDR1 and CDR2: LNHDA and SQIVND (reference sequence). The V end was cut by 3 bases, the J end by 6 bases, with 9 bases between. The CDR3 DNA sequence: TGTGCCAGTAGTATGGAGGGTGGCGAGCAGTACTTC. Translation: CASSMEGGEQYF.